The clone carrying this T cell receptor beta chain has a single count. The CDR3 covers 12 residues. Trimming took 8 bases from V and 2 from J, leaving 9 bases between them. Germline values: CDR1 SEHNR, CDR2 FQNEAQ (reference sequence). These data are taken from a study of cytomegalovirus exposure and HLA in healthy donors. PCR used 60 Vbeta primers and 13 Jbeta primers. The table came from immunoSEQ multiplex PCR; TCRdb's copy has only in-frame clones and leaves some out. The sample has 200,000 to 250,000 clones; approximately 70% are singletons. Sequencing used PBMCs. The genes are TRBV7-9 and TRBJ1-1; D perhaps matches TRBD1 (6 bases). The sequence came from a woman aged 30 to 39 in good health and CMV-seronegative. The DNA of the CDR3 is TGTGCCAGCCTAGGGGGAAACACTGAAGCTTTCTTT. Translation gives CASLGGNTEAFF. The full variable domain, completed using reference TRBV7-9 and TRBJ1-1, is DTGVSQNPRHKITKRGQNVTFRCDPISEHNRLYWYRQTLGQGPEFLTYFQNEAQLEKSRLLSDRFSAERPKGSFSTLEIQRTEQGDSAMYLCASLGGNTEAFFGQGTRLTVV.